Listed below are T cell receptor beta chains from one sample, sequenced in a study of shared clonotypes between healthy human individuals. Assay used: immunoSEQ multiplex PCR; TCRdb lists only in-frame clones, some missing. Counted here are 780,000 or so clones, 72% occurring once; the ten biggest clones make up over 1.5%. The sequencing input was memory CD4+ T cells sorted from blood. The receptor source for this set is a woman younger than 45 in good health. CDR3s include the opening cysteine and the closing phenylalanine or tryptophan. The order of the fields is J gene, D gene, clone size, V gene, CDR3 DNA, CDR3 protein. The D gene is left open where the match is weak. Size tells how often a clone was seen (once, few, many) or the class of an expanded clone, and some rows leave it out.

j_call: TRBJ2-5
d_call: NA
clone_size: NA
v_call: TRBV28
cdr3_nt: TGTGCCAGCAGTCACTCAGACTGGGCGTCGGGCCAGTACTTC
cdr3_aa: CASSHSDWASGQYF

j_call: TRBJ2-3
d_call: NA
clone_size: NA
v_call: TRBV25-1
cdr3_nt: TGTGCCAGCAGTGATCCGGGGAGGACAGATACGCAGTATTTT
cdr3_aa: CASSDPGRTDTQYF

j_call: TRBJ1-1
d_call: TRBD1
clone_size: NA
v_call: TRBV5-1
cdr3_nt: TGCGCCAGCAGCGTGGAGGGACAGGGTCGATACGCTTTCTTT
cdr3_aa: CASSVEGQGRYAFF

j_call: TRBJ1-1
d_call: NA
clone_size: NA
v_call: TRBV18
cdr3_nt: TGTGCCAGCTCCCCCCAGATGAACACTGAAGCTTTCTTT
cdr3_aa: CASSPQMNTEAFF

j_call: TRBJ2-5
d_call: NA
clone_size: NA
v_call: TRBV5-6
cdr3_nt: TGTGCCAGCAGCTTGGGAGGGGTTGGAGAGACCCAGTACTTC
cdr3_aa: CASSLGGVGETQYF

j_call: TRBJ1-2
d_call: NA
clone_size: NA
v_call: TRBV4-2
cdr3_nt: TGTGCCAGCAGCCAAGATTCCGGGGGGCTCTATGGCTACACCTTC
cdr3_aa: CASSQDSGGLYGYTF

j_call: TRBJ2-4
d_call: NA
clone_size: NA
v_call: TRBV11-3
cdr3_nt: TGTGCCAGCAGCTTTCAGGGAGAAAACATTCAGTACTTC
cdr3_aa: CASSFQGENIQYF

j_call: TRBJ1-4
d_call: NA
clone_size: once
v_call: TRBV11-2
cdr3_nt: TGTGCCAGCAGCTTACTCAGGGTCCCCGGAACTAATGAAAAACTGTTTTTT
cdr3_aa: CASSLLRVPGTNEKLFF

j_call: TRBJ2-3
d_call: TRBD2
clone_size: NA
v_call: TRBV11-2
cdr3_nt: TGTGCCAGCAGCTCAGGTGGACTAGCGGGAAGCACAGATACGCAGTATTTT
cdr3_aa: CASSSGGLAGSTDTQYF

j_call: TRBJ2-7
d_call: TRBD2
clone_size: NA
v_call: TRBV7-2
cdr3_nt: TGTGCCAGCAGAACGGGACTAGCGGGAGGGAGCTCCTACGAGCAGTACTTC
cdr3_aa: CASRTGLAGGSSYEQYF

j_call: TRBJ2-1
d_call: TRBD2
clone_size: NA
v_call: TRBV7-9
cdr3_nt: TGTGCCAGCACCGAGGGACTAGCGGTTTACAATGAGCAGTTCTTC
cdr3_aa: CASTEGLAVYNEQFF

j_call: TRBJ2-2
d_call: TRBD1
clone_size: NA
v_call: TRBV18
cdr3_nt: TGTGCCAGCTCGCCCCAATCCGGGACAGCAAACACCGGGGAGCTGTTTTTT
cdr3_aa: CASSPQSGTANTGELFF

j_call: TRBJ2-7
d_call: TRBD1
clone_size: NA
v_call: TRBV29-1
cdr3_nt: TGCAGCGTCCTAGGACAGGTCGGCGAGCAGTACTTC
cdr3_aa: CSVLGQVGEQYF

j_call: TRBJ1-1
d_call: NA
clone_size: few
v_call: TRBV29-1
cdr3_nt: TGCAGCGGGATTGATACCGGGACACACACTGAAGCTTTCTTT
cdr3_aa: CSGIDTGTHTEAFF

j_call: TRBJ2-3
d_call: TRBD2
clone_size: few
v_call: TRBV4-2
cdr3_nt: TGTGCCAGCAGCCTTAGCGGGAGCTCAGATACGCAGTATTTT
cdr3_aa: CASSLSGSSDTQYF

j_call: TRBJ2-2
d_call: NA
clone_size: NA
v_call: TRBV5-6
cdr3_nt: TGTGCCAGCAGCTTGACAGGAGGCCAGGGTAACACCGGGGAGCTGTTTTTT
cdr3_aa: CASSLTGGQGNTGELFF

j_call: TRBJ1-4
d_call: NA
clone_size: NA
v_call: TRBV4-1
cdr3_nt: TGCGCCAGCAGCCGAGTAGGGGGAACTAATGAAAAACTGTTTTTT
cdr3_aa: CASSRVGGTNEKLFF

j_call: TRBJ2-1
d_call: NA
clone_size: NA
v_call: TRBV27
cdr3_nt: TGTGCCAGCAGTTTCCTGGGACTCTACAATGAGCAGTTCTTC
cdr3_aa: CASSFLGLYNEQFF

j_call: TRBJ2-5
d_call: NA
clone_size: NA
v_call: TRBV5-5
cdr3_nt: TGTGCCAGCAGCGCTAACAGGGTTGAACAGGAGACCCAGTACTTC
cdr3_aa: CASSANRVEQETQYF

j_call: TRBJ2-1
d_call: NA
clone_size: NA
v_call: TRBV5-1
cdr3_nt: TGCGCCAGCAGCTTGGCCCAAGTCGCCCTTGAGCAGTTCTTC
cdr3_aa: CASSLAQVALEQFF

j_call: TRBJ2-3
d_call: NA
clone_size: NA
v_call: TRBV2
cdr3_nt: TGTGCCAGCAGTGACCGGCGTGGGGTAGGAGGCACAGATACGCAGTATTTT
cdr3_aa: CASSDRRGVGGTDTQYF

j_call: TRBJ1-4
d_call: NA
clone_size: NA
v_call: TRBV6-1
cdr3_nt: TGTGCCAGCAGTGAAGGGGGGGCGAGTAATGAAAAACTGTTTTTT
cdr3_aa: CASSEGGASNEKLFF

j_call: TRBJ1-1
d_call: TRBD1
clone_size: NA
v_call: TRBV27
cdr3_nt: TGTGCCAGCAGTTGGGGACGACAGGGCCCCACTGAAGCTTTCTTT
cdr3_aa: CASSWGRQGPTEAFF

j_call: TRBJ2-3
d_call: NA
clone_size: NA
v_call: TRBV28
cdr3_nt: TGTGCCAGCAGAGAAAATTCAGATACGCAGTATTTT
cdr3_aa: CASRENSDTQYF

j_call: TRBJ1-2
d_call: NA
clone_size: NA
v_call: TRBV6-6
cdr3_nt: TGTGCCAGCAGGCGAGCCGACAGCCCCTCTGGCTACACCTTC
cdr3_aa: CASRRADSPSGYTF

j_call: TRBJ1-5
d_call: TRBD1
clone_size: few
v_call: TRBV28
cdr3_nt: TGTGCCAGCAGTACACCGGGACAGGGGGAAAATCAGCCCCAGCATTTT
cdr3_aa: CASSTPGQGENQPQHF

j_call: TRBJ2-7
d_call: NA
clone_size: NA
v_call: TRBV7-9
cdr3_nt: TGTGCCAGCAGGGGCTCCGGCGACGAGCAGTACTTC
cdr3_aa: CASRGSGDEQYF

j_call: TRBJ2-7
d_call: NA
clone_size: NA
v_call: TRBV4-1
cdr3_nt: TGCGCCAGCAGCCAAACTATCAACTCCTACGAGCAGTACTTC
cdr3_aa: CASSQTINSYEQYF

j_call: TRBJ2-4
d_call: NA
clone_size: once
v_call: TRBV19
cdr3_nt: TGTGCCAGTAGTGCTGAGGGAGTGGCCAAAAACATTCAGTACTTC
cdr3_aa: CASSAEGVAKNIQYF

j_call: TRBJ1-5
d_call: TRBD1
clone_size: NA
v_call: TRBV5-6
cdr3_nt: TGTGCCAGCAGCTTACAGGGGGCCAGTCAGCCCCAGCATTTT
cdr3_aa: CASSLQGASQPQHF

j_call: TRBJ2-5
d_call: TRBD2
clone_size: NA
v_call: TRBV19
cdr3_nt: TGTGCCAGTAGGACTAGCGGGAGAACCCAGACCCAGTACTTC
cdr3_aa: CASRTSGRTQTQYF

j_call: TRBJ2-1
d_call: TRBD2
clone_size: NA
v_call: TRBV29-1
cdr3_nt: TGCAGCGTACGGCCGGGACTAGCGGGAGATGAGCAGTTCTTC
cdr3_aa: CSVRPGLAGDEQFF